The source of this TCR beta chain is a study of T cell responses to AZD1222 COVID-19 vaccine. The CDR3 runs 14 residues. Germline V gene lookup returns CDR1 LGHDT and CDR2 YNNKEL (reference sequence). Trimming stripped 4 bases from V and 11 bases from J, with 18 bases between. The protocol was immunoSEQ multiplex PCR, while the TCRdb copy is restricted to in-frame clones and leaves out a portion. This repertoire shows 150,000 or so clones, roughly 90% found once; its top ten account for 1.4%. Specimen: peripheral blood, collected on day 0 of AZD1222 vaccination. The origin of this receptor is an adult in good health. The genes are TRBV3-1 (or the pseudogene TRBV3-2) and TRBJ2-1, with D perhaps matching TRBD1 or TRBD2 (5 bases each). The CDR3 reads CASSRDVLGTQQFF. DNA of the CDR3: TGTGCCAGCAGCCGAGACGTCTTGGGGACCCAGCAGTTCTTC.